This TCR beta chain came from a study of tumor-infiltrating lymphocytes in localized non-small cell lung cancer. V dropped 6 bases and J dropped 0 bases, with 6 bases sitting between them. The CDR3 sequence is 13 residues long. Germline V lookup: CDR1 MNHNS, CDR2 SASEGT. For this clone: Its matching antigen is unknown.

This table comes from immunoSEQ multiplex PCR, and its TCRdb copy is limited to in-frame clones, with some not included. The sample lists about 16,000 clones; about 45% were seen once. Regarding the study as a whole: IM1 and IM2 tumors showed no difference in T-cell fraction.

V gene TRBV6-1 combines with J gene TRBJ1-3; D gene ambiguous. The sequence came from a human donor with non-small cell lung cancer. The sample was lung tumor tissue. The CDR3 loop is CASRKPSGNTIYF. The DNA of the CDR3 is TGTGCCAGCAGGAAACCCTCTGGAAACACCATATATTTT.